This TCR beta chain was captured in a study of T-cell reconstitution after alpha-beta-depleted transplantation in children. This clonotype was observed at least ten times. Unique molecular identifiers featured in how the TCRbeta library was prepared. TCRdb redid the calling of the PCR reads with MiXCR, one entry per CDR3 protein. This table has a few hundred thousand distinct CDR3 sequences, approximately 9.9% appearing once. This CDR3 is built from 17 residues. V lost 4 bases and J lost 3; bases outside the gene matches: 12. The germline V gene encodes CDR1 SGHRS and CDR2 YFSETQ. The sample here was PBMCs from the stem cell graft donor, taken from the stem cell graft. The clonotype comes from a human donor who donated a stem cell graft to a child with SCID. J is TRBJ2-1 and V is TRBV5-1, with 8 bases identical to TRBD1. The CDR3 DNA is TGCGCCAGCAGCGGAGAGACAGGGGTACCGATCTACAATGAGCAGTTCTTC. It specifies CASSGETGVPIYNEQFF.